The T cell receptor beta chain described here comes from a study of beta chain features in type 1 diabetes. Trimming removed 2 bases at V and 4 bases at J, with 14 bases between. This CDR3 is 15 amino acids long. Germline V lookup: CDR1 KGHSY, CDR2 FQNENV. All of the isolated RNA was reverse transcribed, so expressed TCRB transcripts were sequenced. Clones were sequenced by immunoSEQ multiplex PCR, and TCRdb holds only the in-frame ones, with some missing. The table has approximately 470,000 clones, 30% seen once. The source is a man between 18 and 29 years old in good health. The gene calls are TRBV16 and TRBJ1-2, with D possibly TRBD1 on 6 matching bases. Input material: naive CD4+ T cells from blood. The CDR3 region is CASSQLGAFGYGYTF. For the CDR3, the DNA is TGTGCCAGCAGCCAACTGGGGGCGTTTGGCTATGGCTACACCTTC.